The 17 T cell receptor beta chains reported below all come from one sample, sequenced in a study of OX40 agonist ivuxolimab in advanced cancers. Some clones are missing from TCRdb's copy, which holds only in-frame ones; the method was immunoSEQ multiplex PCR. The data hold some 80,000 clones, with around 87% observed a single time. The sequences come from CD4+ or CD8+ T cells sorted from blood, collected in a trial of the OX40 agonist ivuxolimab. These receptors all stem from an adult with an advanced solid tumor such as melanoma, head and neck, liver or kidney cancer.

The chain's CDR3 is CASSFYSYTDTQYF. CDR3 coding DNA: TGTGCCAGCAGCTTCTACAGCTACACAGATACGCAGTATTTT. The chain carries TRBV5-4 and TRBJ2-3; unclear D gene. V was clipped by 2 bases and J by 2 bases, with 9 bases between them. CDR1 is SGHNT and CDR2 is YYREEE in the germline V gene (reference sequence). CDR3 length: 14 residues.

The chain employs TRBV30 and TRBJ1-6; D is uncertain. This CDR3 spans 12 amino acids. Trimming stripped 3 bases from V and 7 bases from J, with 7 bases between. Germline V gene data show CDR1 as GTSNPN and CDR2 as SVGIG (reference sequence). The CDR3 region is CAWSVGNSPLHF. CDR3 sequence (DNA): TGTGCCTGGAGCGTGGGGAATTCACCCCTCCACTTT.

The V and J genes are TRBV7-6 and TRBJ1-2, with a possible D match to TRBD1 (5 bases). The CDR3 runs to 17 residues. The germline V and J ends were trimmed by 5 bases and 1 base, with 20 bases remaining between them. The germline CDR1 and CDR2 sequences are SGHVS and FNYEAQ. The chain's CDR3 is CASSPQITGLINYGYTF. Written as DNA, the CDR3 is TGTGCCAGCAGCCCGCAGATAACGGGACTGATTAACTATGGCTACACCTTC.

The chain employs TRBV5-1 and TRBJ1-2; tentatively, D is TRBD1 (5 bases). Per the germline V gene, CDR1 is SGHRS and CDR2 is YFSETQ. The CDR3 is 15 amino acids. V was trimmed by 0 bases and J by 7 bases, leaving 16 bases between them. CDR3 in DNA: TGCGCCAGCAGCTTGGGAGTTGGCGACAGAGGTGGCTACACCTTC. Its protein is CASSLGVGDRGGYTF.

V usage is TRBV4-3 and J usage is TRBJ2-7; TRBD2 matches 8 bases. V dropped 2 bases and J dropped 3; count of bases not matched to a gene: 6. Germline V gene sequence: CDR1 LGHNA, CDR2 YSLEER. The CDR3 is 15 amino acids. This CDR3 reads CASSQSRTSSYEQYF. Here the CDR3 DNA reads TGCGCCAGCAGCCAATCAAGGACTAGCAGCTACGAGCAGTACTTC.

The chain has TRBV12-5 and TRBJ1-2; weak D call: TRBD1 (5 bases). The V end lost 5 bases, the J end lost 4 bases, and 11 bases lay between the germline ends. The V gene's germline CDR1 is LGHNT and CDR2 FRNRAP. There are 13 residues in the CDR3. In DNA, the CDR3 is TGTGCTAGTGGTCTGTGGGGGGGCTATGGCTACACCTTC. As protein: CASGLWGGYGYTF.

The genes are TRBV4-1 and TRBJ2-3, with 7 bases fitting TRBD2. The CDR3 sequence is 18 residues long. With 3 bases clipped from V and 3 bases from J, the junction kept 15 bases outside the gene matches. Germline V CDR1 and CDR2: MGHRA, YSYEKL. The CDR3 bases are TGCGCCAGCAGCCAGACAAACCAGGGCGGGGGAGGGACAGATACGCAGTATTTT. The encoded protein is CASSQTNQGGGGTDTQYF.

The CDR3 loop is CASSVSGTGAGYTF. DNA for the CDR3: TGTGCCAGCAGTGTTTCCGGGACAGGGGCTGGCTACACCTTC. The rearrangement links TRBV6-1 to TRBJ1-2; 10 bases are a match to TRBD1. The J segment lost 7 bases and the V segment lost 4 bases, leaving 6 bases of the junction unmatched. The CDR3 is made up of 14 amino acids. The V gene's germline CDR1 is MNHNS and CDR2 SASEGT.

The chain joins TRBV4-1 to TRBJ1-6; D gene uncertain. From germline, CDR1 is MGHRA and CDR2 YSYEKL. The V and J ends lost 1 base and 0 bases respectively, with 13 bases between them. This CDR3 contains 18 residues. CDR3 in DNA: TGCGCCAGCAGCCAAGGCCAGTTCCAGAGCTCCTATAATTCACCCCTCCACTTT. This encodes CASSQGQFQSSYNSPLHF.

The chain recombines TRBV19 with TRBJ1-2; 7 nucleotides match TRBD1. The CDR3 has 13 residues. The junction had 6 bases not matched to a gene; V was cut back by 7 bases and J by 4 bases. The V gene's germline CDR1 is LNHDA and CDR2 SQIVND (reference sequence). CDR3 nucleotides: TGTGCCAGTACGCAGACAGGGCCCTATGGCTACACCTTC. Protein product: CASTQTGPYGYTF.

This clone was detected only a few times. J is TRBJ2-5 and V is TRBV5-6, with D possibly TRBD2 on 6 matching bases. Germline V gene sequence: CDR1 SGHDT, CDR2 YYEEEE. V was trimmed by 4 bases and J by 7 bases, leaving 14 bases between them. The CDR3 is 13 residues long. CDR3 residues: CASSPTRSGTQYF. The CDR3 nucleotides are TGTGCCAGCAGCCCGACTAGGTCGGGGACCCAGTACTTC.

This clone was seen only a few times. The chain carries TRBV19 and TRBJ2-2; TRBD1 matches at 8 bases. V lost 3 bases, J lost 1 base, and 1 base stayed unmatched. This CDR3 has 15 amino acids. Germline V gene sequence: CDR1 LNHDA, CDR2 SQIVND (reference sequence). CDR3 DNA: TGTGCCAGTAGTATCAGGGGGCGGAACACCGGGGAGCTGTTTTTT. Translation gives CASSIRGRNTGELFF.

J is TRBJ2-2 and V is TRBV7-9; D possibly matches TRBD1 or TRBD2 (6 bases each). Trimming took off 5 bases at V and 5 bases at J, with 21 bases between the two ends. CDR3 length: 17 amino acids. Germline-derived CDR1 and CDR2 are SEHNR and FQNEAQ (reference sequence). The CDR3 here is CASSPFGGNPATGELFF. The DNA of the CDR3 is TGTGCCAGCAGCCCTTTCGGGGGCAACCCGGCTACCGGGGAGCTGTTTTTT.

CDR3 coding DNA: TGTGCCAGCAGCTCCCGGGACAGGGGTTACGAGCAGTACTTC. It specifies CASSSRDRGYEQYF. This chain joins TRBV7-9 and TRBJ2-7, with TRBD1 matching 10 bases. After removal of 4 bases from V and 4 bases from J, the junction contained 4 bases not matched to a gene. This CDR3 has 14 residues. Germline V lookup: CDR1 SEHNR, CDR2 FQNEAQ (reference sequence).

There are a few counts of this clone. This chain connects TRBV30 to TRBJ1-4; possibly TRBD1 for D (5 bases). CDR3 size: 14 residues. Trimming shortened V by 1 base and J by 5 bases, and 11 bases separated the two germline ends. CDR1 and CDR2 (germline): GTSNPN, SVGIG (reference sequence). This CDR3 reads CAWSAGGGNEKLFF. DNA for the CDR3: TGTGCCTGGAGTGCGGGGGGAGGGAATGAAAAACTGTTTTTT.

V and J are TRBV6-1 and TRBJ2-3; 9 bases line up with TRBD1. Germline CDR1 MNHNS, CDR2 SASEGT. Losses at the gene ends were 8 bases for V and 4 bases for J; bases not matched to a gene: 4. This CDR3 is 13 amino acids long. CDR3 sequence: CASERDRADTQYF. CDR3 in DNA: TGTGCCAGCGAACGGGACAGGGCAGATACGCAGTATTTT.

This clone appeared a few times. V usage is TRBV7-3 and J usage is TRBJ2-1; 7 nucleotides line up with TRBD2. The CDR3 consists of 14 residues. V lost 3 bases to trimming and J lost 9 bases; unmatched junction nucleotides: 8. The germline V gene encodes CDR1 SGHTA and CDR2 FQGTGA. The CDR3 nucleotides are TGTGCCAGCAGCTTGAATTCGGGAGGAGGTGAGCAGTTCTTC. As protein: CASSLNSGGGEQFF.